This record looks at one TCR beta chain sequence and its context. Its specificity is unknown. PCR was performed a second time for 7 to 11 cycles using a sample-barcoded 5' primer and a J-beta primer mix. There were at least 2.5 million CDR3-containing paired-end reads obtained from each sample. Via MiXCR, TCRdb re-called the 5' RACE reads, giving one row per CDR3 protein. This sample has about 800,000 distinct CDR3 sequences; 35% to 50% occur once, and the top ten carry 15% to 20%. The sample belongs to a study of blood T cells in healthy people across ages. Notes on the study in general: Per million T cells, the diversity of TCR beta decreased roughly linearly as age advanced. More naive CD4+ cells and higher diversity marked long-lived donors relative to aged donors.

V was clipped by 10 bases and J by 6 bases; unmatched bases: 6. The CDR3 length is 13 residues. Every sample gave at least 5 micrograms of total RNA when it was extracted. The specimen was blood. The rearrangement links TRBV12-3 or TRBV12-4 to TRBJ2-1, with 10 bases matching TRBD1. This sequence originates from a man older than 75 in good health. CDR3 coding DNA: TGTGCCACAACGGGACAGGGGTTCAATGAGCAGTTCTTC. Its protein product is CATTGQGFNEQFF.